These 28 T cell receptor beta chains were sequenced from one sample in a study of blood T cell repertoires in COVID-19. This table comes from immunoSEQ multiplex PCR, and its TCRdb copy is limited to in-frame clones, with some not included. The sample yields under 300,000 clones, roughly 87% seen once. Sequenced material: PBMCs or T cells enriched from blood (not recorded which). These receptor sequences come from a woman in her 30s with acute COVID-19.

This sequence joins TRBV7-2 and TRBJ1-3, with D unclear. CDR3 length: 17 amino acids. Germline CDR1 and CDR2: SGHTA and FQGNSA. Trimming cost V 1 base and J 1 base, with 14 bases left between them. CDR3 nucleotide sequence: TGTGCCAGCAGCTTAGAGGGCCGAGGGTGGTCTGGAAACACCATATATTTT. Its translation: CASSLEGRGWSGNTIYF.

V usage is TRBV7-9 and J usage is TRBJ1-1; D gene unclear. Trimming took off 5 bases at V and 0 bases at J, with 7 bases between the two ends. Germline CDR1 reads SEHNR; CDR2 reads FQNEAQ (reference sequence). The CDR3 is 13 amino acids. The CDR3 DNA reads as TGTGCCAGCAGCCAAGCCCTGAACACTGAAGCTTTCTTT. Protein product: CASSQALNTEAFF.

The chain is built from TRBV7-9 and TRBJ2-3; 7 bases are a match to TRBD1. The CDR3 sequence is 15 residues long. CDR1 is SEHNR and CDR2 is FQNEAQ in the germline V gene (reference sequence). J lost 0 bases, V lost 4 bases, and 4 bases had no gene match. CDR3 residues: CASSSGQVSTDTQYF. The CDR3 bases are TGTGCCAGCAGCTCCGGACAGGTTAGCACAGATACGCAGTATTTT.

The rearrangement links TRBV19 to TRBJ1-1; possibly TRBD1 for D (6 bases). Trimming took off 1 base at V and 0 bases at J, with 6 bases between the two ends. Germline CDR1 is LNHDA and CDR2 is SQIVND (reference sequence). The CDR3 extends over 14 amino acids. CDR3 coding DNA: TGTGCCAGTAGTATAGGGACAGTGAACACTGAAGCTTTCTTT. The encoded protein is CASSIGTVNTEAFF.

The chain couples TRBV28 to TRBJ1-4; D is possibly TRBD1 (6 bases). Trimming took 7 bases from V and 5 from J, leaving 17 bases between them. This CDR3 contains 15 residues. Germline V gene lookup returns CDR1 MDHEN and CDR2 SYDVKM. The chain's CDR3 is CASKGNRAPNEKLFF. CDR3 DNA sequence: TGTGCCAGCAAGGGGAACAGGGCCCCAAATGAAAAACTGTTTTTT. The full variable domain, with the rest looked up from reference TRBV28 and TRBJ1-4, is DVKVTQSSRYLVKRTGEKVFLECVQDMDHENMFWYRQDPGLGLRLIYFSYDVKMKEKGDIPEGYSVSREKKERFSLILESASTNQTSMYLCASKGNRAPNEKLFFGSGTQLSVL.

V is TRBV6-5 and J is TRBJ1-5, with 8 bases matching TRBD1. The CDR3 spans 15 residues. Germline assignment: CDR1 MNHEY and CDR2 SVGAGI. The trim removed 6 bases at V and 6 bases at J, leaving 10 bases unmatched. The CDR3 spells CASSTQQGAGQPQHF. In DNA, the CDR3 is TGTGCCAGCAGCACCCAGCAGGGGGCGGGTCAGCCCCAGCATTTT.

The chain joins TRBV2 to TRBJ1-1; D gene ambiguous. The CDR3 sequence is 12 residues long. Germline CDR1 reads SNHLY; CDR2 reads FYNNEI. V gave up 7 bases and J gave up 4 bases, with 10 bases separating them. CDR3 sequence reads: CASTFMATEAFF. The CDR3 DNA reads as TGTGCCAGCACCTTCATGGCCACTGAAGCTTTCTTT.

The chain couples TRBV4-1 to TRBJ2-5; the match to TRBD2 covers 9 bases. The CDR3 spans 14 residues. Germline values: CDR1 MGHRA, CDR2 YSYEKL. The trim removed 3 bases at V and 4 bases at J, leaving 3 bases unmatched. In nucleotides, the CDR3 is TGCGCCAGCAGCCACGGGGGACTAGCAGAGACCCAGTACTTC. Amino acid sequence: CASSHGGLAETQYF.

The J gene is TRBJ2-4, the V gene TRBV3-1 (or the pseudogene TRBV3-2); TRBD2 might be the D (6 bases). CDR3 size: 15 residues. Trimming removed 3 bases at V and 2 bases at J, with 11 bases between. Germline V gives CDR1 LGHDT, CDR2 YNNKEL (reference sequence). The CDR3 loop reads CASSHAGLSKNIQYF. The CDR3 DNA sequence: TGTGCCAGCAGCCACGCGGGACTCTCCAAAAACATTCAGTACTTC.

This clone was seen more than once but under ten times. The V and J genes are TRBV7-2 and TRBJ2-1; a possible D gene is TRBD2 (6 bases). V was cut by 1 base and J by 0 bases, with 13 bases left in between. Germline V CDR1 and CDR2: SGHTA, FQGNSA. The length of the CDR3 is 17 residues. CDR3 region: CASSLGGAGSSYNEQFF. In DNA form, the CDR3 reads TGTGCCAGCAGCTTAGGTGGGGCGGGAAGCTCCTACAATGAGCAGTTCTTC.

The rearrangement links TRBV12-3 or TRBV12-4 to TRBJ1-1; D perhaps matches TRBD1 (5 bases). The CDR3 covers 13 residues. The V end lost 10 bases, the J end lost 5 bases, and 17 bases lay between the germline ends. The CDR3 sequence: CATRFRGKTEAFF. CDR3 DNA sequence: TGTGCCACCCGTTTTAGGGGCAAGACTGAAGCTTTCTTT.

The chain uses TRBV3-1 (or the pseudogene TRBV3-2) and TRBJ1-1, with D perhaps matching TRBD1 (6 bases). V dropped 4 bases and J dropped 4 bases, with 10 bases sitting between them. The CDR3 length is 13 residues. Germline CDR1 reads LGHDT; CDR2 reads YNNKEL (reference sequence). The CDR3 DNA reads TGTGCCAGCAGCCGCGGGGGCGGCACTGAAGCTTTCTTT. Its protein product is CASSRGGGTEAFF.

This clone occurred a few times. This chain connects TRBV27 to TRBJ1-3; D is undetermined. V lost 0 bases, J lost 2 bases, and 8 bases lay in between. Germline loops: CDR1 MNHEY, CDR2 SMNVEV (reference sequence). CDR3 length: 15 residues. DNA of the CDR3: TGTGCCAGCAGTTTATCACAGCCCCCTGGAAACACCATATATTTT. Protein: CASSLSQPPGNTIYF.

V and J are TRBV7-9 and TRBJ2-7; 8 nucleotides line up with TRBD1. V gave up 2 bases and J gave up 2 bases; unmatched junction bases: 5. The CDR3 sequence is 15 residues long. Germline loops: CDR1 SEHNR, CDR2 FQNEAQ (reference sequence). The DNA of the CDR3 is TGTGCCAGCAGCTTAACCGGGACAGGACCCTACGAGCAGTACTTC. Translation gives CASSLTGTGPYEQYF.

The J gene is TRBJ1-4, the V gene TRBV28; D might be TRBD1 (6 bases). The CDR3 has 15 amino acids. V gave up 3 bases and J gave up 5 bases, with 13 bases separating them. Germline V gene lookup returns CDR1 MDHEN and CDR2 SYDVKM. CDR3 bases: TGTGCCAGCAGTTTCGGGGGGCTAAGCAATGAAAAACTGTTTTTT. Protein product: CASSFGGLSNEKLFF. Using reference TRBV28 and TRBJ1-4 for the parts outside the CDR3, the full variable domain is DVKVTQSSRYLVKRTGEKVFLECVQDMDHENMFWYRQDPGLGLRLIYFSYDVKMKEKGDIPEGYSVSREKKERFSLILESASTNQTSMYLCASSFGGLSNEKLFFGSGTQLSVL.

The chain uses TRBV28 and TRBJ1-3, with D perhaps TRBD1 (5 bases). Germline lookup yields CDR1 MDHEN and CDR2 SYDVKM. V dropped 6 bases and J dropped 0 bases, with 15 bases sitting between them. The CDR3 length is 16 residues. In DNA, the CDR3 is TGTGCCAGCAGCTCCGGGACTACCTTCTCTGGAAACACCATATATTTT. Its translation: CASSSGTTFSGNTIYF. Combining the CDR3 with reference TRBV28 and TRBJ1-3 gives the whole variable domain DVKVTQSSRYLVKRTGEKVFLECVQDMDHENMFWYRQDPGLGLRLIYFSYDVKMKEKGDIPEGYSVSREKKERFSLILESASTNQTSMYLCASSSGTTFSGNTIYFGEGSWLTVV.

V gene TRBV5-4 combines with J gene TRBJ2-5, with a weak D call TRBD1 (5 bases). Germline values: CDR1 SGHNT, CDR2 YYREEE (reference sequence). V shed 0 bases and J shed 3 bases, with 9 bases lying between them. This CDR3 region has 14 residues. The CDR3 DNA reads TGTGCCAGCAGCTTGGGGGGCTGGGAAGAGACCCAGTACTTC. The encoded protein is CASSLGGWEETQYF.

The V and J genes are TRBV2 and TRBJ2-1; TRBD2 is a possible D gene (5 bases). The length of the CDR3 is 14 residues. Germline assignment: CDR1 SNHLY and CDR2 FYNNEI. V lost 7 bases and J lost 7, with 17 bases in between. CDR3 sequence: CASTFIIRGNEQFF. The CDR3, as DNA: TGTGCCAGCACTTTCATAATCCGGGGAAATGAGCAGTTCTTC.

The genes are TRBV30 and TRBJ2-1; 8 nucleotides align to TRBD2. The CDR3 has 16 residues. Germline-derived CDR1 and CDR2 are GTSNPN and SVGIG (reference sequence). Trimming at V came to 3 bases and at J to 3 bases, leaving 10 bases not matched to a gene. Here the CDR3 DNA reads TGTGCCTGGAGCCCCCCCGGGAGGGCTAACTACAATGAGCAGTTCTTC. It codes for CAWSPPGRANYNEQFF.

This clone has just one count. CDR3 DNA sequence: TGTGCCAGCAGGTCCGGACAGGGGAACCAGCCCCAGCATTTT. It translates to CASRSGQGNQPQHF. The chain combines TRBV2 with TRBJ1-5, with TRBD1 identical over 9 bases. Germline-derived CDR1 and CDR2 are SNHLY and FYNNEI. This CDR3 contains 14 residues. V was pared by 6 bases and J by 7 bases, with 7 bases of the junction left unmatched.

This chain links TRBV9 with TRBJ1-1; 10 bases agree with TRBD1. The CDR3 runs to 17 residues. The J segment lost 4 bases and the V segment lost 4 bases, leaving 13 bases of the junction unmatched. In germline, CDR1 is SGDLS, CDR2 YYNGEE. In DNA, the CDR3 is TGTGCCAGCAGCAAAGGGGCGACAGGGGGCTGGGGCACTGAAGCTTTCTTT. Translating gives CASSKGATGGWGTEAFF.

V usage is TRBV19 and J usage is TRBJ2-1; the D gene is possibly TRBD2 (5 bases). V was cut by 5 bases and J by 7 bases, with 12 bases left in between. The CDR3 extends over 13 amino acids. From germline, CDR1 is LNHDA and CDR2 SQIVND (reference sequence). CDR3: CASSPLPGNEQFF. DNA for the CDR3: TGTGCCAGTAGTCCCCTCCCGGGGAATGAGCAGTTCTTC.

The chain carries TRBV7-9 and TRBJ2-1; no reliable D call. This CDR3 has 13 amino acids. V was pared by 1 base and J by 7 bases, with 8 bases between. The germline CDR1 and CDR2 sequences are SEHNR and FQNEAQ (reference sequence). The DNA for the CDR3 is TGTGCCAGCAGCTTAGTAGCCCGGAATGAGCAGTTCTTC. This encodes CASSLVARNEQFF.

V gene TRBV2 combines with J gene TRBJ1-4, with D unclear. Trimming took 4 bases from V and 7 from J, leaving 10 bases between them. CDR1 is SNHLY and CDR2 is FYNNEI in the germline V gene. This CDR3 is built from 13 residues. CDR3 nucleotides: TGTGCCAGCAGTGTAATTGGGAGTGAAAAACTGTTTTTT. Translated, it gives CASSVIGSEKLFF. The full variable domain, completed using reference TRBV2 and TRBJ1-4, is EPEVTQTPSHQVTQMGQEVILRCVPISNHLYFYWYRQILGQKVEFLVSFYNNEISEKSEIFDDQFSVERPDGSNFTLKIRSTKLEDSAMYFCASSVIGSEKLFFGSGTQLSVL.

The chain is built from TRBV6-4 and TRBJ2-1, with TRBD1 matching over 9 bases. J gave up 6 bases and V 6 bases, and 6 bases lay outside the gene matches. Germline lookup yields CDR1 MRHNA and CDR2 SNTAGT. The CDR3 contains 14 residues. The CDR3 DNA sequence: TGTGCCAGCAGCCGGGACAGGGAGGGCAATGAGCAGTTCTTC. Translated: CASSRDREGNEQFF.

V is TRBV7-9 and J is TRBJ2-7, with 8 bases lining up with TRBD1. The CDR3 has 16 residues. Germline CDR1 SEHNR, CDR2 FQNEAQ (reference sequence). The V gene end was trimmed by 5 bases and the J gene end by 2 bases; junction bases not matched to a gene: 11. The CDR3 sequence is CASSLRDRTNPYEQYF. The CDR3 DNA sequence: TGTGCCAGCAGCCTCCGGGACAGGACGAATCCCTACGAGCAGTACTTC.

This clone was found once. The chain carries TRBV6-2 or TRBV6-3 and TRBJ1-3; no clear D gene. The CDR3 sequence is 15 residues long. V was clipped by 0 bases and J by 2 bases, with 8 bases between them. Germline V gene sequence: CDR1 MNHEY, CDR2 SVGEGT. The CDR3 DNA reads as TGTGCCAGCAGTTACTCGGGAGGAGCTGGAAACACCATATATTTT. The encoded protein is CASSYSGGAGNTIYF.

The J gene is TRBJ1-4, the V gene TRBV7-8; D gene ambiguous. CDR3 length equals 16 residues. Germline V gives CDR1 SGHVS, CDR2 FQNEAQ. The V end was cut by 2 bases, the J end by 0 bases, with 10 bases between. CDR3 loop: CASSLLYSATNEKLFF. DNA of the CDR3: TGTGCCAGCAGCTTACTATACAGTGCAACTAATGAAAAACTGTTTTTT.